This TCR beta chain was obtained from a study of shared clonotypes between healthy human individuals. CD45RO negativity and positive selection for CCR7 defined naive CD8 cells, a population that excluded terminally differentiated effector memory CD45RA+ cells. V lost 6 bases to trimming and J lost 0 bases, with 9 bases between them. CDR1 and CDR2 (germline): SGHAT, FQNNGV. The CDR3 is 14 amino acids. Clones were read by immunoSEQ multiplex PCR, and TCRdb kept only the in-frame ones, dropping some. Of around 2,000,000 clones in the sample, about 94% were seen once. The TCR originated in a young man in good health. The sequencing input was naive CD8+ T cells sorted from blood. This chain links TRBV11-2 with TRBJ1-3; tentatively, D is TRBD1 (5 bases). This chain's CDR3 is CASSGHTSGNTIYF. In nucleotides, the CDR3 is TGTGCCAGCAGTGGACATACCTCTGGAAACACCATATATTTT.